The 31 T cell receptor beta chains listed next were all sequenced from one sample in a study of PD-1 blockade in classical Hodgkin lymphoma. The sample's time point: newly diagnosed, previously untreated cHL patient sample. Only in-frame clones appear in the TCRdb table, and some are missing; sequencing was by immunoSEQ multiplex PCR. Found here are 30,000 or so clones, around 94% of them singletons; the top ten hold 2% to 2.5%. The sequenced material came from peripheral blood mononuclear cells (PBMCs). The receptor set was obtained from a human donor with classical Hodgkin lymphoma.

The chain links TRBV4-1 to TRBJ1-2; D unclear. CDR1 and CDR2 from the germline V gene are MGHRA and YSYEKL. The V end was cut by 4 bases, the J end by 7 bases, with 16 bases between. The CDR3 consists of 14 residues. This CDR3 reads CASSRPGPKGGYTF. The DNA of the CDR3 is TGCGCCAGCAGCCGACCGGGCCCAAAGGGTGGCTACACCTTC.

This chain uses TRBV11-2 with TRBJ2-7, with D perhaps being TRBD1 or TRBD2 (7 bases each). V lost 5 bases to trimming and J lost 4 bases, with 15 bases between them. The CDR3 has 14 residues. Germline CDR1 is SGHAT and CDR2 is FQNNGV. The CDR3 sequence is CASSRGQRDYEQYF. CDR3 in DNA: TGTGCCAGCAGCCGGGGACAGCGGGATTACGAGCAGTACTTC.

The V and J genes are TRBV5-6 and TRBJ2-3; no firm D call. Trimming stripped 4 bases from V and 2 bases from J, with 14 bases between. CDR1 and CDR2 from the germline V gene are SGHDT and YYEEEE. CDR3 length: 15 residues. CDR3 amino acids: CASSIDNTFTDTQYF. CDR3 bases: TGTGCCAGCAGCATCGACAACACGTTCACAGATACGCAGTATTTT.

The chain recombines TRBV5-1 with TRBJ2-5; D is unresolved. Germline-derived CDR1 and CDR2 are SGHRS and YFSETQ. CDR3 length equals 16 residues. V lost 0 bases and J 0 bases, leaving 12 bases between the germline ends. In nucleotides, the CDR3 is TGCGCCAGCAGCTTGGAGGGCAGCCGAAACCAAGAGACCCAGTACTTC. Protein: CASSLEGSRNQETQYF. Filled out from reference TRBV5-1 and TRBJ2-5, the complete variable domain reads KAGVTQTPRYLIKTRGQQVTLSCSPISGHRSVSWYQQTPGQGLQFLFEYFSETQRNKGNFPGRFSGRQFSNSRSEMNVSTLELGDSALYLCASSLEGSRNQETQYFGPGTRLLVL.

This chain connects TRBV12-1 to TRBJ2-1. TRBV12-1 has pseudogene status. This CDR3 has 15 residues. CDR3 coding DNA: TGTGCCAGCAGTCCTAGGAAGGGTCGTATCGCTGAGCAGTTCTTC. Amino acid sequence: CASSPRKGRIAEQFF.

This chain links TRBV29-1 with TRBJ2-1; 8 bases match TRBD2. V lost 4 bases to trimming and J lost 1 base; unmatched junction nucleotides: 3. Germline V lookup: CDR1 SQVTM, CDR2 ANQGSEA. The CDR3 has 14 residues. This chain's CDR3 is CSVGAGVSYNEQFF. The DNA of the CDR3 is TGCAGCGTTGGAGCGGGAGTTTCCTACAATGAGCAGTTCTTC.

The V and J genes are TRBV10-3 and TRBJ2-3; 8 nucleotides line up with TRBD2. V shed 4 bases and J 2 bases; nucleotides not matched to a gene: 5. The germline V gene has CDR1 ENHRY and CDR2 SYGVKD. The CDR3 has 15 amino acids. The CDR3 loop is CAISGGGPYTDTQYF. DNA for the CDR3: TGTGCCATCAGTGGCGGGGGGCCCTACACAGATACGCAGTATTTT.

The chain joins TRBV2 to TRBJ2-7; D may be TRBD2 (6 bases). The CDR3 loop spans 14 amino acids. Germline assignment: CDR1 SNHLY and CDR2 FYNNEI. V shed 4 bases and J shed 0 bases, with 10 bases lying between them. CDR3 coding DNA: TGTGCCAGCAGTGGACTAGACACCTCCTACGAGCAGTACTTC. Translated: CASSGLDTSYEQYF. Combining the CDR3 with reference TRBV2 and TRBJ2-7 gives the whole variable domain EPEVTQTPSHQVTQMGQEVILRCVPISNHLYFYWYRQILGQKVEFLVSFYNNEISEKSEIFDDQFSVERPDGSNFTLKIRSTKLEDSAMYFCASSGLDTSYEQYFGPGTRLTVT.

In nucleotides, the CDR3 is TGCGCCAGCAGCTTGGGGACTTCTGGGGCCAACGTCCTGACTTTC. It yields the protein CASSLGTSGANVLTF. J is TRBJ2-6 and V is TRBV5-1; TRBD2 is a possible D gene (5 bases). Trimming cost V 0 bases and J 1 base, with 5 bases left between them. Germline-derived CDR1 and CDR2 are SGHRS and YFSETQ. The CDR3 is 15 amino acids. The whole variable domain, remainder taken from reference TRBV5-1 and TRBJ2-6, is KAGVTQTPRYLIKTRGQQVTLSCSPISGHRSVSWYQQTPGQGLQFLFEYFSETQRNKGNFPGRFSGRQFSNSRSEMNVSTLELGDSALYLCASSLGTSGANVLTFGAGSRLTVL.

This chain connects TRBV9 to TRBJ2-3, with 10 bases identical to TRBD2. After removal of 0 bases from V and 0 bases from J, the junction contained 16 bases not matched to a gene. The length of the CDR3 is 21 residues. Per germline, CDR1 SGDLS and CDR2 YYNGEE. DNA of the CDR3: TGTGCCAGCAGCGTAGCCCCTCGGGGTAGCGGGGGGCCTAAGAGCACAGATACGCAGTATTTT. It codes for CASSVAPRGSGGPKSTDTQYF.

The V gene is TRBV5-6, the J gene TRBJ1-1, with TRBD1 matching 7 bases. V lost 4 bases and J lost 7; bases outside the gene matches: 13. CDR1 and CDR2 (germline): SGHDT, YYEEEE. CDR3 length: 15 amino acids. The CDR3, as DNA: TGTGCCAGCAGCATAGGGACAGCCTTTTTTATTGAAGCTTTCTTT. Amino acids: CASSIGTAFFIEAFF.

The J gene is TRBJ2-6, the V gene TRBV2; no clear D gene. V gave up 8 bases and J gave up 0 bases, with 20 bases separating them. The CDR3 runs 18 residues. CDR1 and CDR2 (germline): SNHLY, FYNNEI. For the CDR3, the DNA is TGTGCCAGCGAGAGGTCAGGCACCTCAGGCTCTGGGGCCAACGTCCTGACTTTC. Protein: CASERSGTSGSGANVLTF.

In DNA, the CDR3 is TGTGCCAGTAGTATACTAGCGGGCCTAATAAATGAGCAGTTCTTC. Its translation is CASSILAGLINEQFF. This chain uses TRBV19 with TRBJ2-1; 8 bases line up with TRBD2. This CDR3 contains 15 residues. Germline V gene data show CDR1 as LNHDA and CDR2 as SQIVND (reference sequence). V shed 2 bases and J 7 bases; nucleotides not matched to a gene: 7.

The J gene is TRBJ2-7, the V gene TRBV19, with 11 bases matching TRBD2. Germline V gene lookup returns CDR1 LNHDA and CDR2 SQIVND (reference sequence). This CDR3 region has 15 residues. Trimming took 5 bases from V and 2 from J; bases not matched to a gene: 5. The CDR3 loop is CASSAGLAETYEQYF. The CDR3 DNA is TGTGCCAGTAGTGCGGGACTAGCGGAGACCTACGAGCAGTACTTC.

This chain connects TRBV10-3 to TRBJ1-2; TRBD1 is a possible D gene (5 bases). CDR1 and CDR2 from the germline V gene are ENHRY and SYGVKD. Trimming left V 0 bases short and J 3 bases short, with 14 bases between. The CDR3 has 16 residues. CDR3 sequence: CAISESRLGADYGYTF. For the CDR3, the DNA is TGTGCCATCAGTGAGTCGAGACTTGGGGCAGACTATGGCTACACCTTC.

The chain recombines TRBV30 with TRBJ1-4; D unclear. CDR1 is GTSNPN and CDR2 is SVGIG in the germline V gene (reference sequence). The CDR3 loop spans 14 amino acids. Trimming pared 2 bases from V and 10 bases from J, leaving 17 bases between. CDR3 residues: CAWSSGSVLGKLFF. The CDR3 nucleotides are TGTGCCTGGAGTTCTGGATCGGTATTGGGAAAACTGTTTTTT.

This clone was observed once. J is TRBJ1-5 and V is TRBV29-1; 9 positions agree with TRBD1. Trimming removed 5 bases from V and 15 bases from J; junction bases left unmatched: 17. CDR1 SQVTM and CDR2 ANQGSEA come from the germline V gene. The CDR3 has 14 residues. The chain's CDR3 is CSVLDRGRSPRRHF. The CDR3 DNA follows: TGCAGCGTTCTGGACAGGGGACGAAGCCCTAGGCGGCATTTT.

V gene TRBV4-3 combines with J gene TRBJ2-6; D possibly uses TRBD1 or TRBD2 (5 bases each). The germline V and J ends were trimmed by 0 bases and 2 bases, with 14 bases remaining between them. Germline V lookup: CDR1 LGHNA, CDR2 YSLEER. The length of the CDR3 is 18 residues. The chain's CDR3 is CASSQDGWGTAGANVLTF. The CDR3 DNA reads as TGCGCCAGCAGCCAAGATGGGTGGGGGACGGCTGGGGCCAACGTCCTGACTTTC.

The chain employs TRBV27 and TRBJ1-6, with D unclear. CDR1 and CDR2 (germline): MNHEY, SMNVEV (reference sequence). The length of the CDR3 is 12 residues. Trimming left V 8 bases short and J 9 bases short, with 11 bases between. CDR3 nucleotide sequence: TGTGCCAGCGGATTAATTCGTTCACCCCTCCACTTT. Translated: CASGLIRSPLHF.

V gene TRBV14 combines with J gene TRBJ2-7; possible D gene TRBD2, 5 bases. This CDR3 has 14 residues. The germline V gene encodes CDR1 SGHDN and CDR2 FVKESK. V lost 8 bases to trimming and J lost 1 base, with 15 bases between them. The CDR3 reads CASGKGPGSYEQYF. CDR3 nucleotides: TGTGCCAGCGGAAAAGGACCGGGATCCTACGAGCAGTACTTC.

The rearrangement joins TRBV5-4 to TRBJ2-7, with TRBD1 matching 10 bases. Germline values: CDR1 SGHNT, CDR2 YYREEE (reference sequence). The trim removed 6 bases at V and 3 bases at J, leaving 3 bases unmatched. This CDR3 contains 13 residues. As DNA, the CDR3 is TGTGCCAGCACGGACAGGGGGAGCTACGAGCAGTACTTC. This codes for CASTDRGSYEQYF.

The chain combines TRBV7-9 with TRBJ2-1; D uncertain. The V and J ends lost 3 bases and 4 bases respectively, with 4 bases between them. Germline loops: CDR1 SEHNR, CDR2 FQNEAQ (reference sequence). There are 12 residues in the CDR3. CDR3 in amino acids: CASSLAYNEQFF. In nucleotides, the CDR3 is TGTGCCAGCAGCTTGGCATACAATGAGCAGTTCTTC.

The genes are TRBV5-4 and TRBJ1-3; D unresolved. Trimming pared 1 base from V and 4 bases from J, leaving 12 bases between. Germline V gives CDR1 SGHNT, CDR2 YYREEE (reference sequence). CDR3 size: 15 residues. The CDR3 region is CASSLSAQDGNTIYF. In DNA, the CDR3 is TGTGCCAGCAGCTTGAGTGCTCAGGACGGAAACACCATATATTTT.

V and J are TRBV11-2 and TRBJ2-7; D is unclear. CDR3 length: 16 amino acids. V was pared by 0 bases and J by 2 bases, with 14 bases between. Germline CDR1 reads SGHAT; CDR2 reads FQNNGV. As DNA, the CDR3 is TGTGCCAGCAGCTTAGACCCGGGCAGGTCTCCCTACGAGCAGTACTTC. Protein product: CASSLDPGRSPYEQYF.

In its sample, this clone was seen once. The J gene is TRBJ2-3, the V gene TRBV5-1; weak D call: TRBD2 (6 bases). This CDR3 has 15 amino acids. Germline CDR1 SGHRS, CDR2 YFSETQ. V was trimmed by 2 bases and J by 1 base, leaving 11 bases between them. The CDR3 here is CASSFRDFRTDTQYF. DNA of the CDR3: TGCGCCAGCAGCTTTAGGGACTTCCGCACAGATACGCAGTATTTT.

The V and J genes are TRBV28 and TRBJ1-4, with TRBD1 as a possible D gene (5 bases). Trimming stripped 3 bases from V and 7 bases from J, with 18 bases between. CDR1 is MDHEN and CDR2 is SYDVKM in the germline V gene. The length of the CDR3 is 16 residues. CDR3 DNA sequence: TGTGCCAGCAGTTTGCCACAGGATCTTAGTGGTGAAAAACTGTTTTTT. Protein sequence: CASSLPQDLSGEKLFF.

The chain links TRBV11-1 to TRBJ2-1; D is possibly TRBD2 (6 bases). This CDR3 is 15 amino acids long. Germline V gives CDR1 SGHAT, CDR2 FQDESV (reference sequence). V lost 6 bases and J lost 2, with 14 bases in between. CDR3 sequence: CASRPSDDPYNEQFF. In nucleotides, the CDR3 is TGTGCCAGCAGACCTAGCGACGACCCCTACAATGAGCAGTTCTTC.

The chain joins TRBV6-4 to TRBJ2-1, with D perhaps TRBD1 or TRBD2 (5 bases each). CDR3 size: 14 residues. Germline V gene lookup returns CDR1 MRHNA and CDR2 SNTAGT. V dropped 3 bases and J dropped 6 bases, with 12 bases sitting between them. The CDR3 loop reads CASSEAGTTNEQFF. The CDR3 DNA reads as TGTGCCAGCAGTGAGGCCGGGACGACCAATGAGCAGTTCTTC.

CDR3 coding DNA: TGTGCCAGCAGCTTATGGACTACCTACAATGAGCAGTTCTTC. Translation gives CASSLWTTYNEQFF. The V call is TRBV13, the J call TRBJ2-1; TRBD2 is a possible D gene (6 bases). The germline V gene has CDR1 PRHDT and CDR2 FYEKMQ (reference sequence). V was cut by 2 bases and J by 2 bases, with 7 bases left in between. This CDR3 contains 14 residues.

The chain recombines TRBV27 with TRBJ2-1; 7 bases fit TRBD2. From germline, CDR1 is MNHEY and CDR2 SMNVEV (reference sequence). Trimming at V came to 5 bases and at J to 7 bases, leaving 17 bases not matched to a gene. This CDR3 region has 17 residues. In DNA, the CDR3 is TGTGCCAGCAGTATCCGACTAGCCGGTGTGTGGAAGAATGAGCAGTTCTTC. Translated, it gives CASSIRLAGVWKNEQFF.

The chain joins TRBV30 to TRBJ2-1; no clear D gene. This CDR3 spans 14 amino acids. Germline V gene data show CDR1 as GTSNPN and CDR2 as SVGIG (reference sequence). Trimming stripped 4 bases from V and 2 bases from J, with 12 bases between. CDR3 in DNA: TGTGCCTGGAATAAACTTGTGGCCTACAATGAGCAGTTCTTC. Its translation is CAWNKLVAYNEQFF.